A selection of T cell receptor beta chains follows, all from one sample in a study of blood T cell repertoires in COVID-19. Repertoires were generated with immunoSEQ multiplex PCR, while TCRdb's copy carries only in-frame clones and drops some. This table has about 150,000 clones, 75% to 85% appearing once. Sequencing used peripheral blood. The receptors were sampled from a woman aged 45 to 65 with acute or convalescent COVID-19. Each CDR3 is given with its conserved first and last residue. A D gene is named only where the DNA matches it firmly. Only part of the rows carry a size: once, few, many, or a class if the clone is expanded.

j_gene: TRBJ2-7
abundance: .
d_gene: TRBD1
v_gene: TRBV6-5
CDR3nt: TGTGCCAGCAGTTACGGGACAGGGGTGTACTTC
CDR3aa: CASSYGTGVYF

j_gene: TRBJ1-1
abundance: few
d_gene: .
v_gene: TRBV6-2/TRBV6-3
CDR3nt: TGTGCCAGCAGTCCAGGGGTAACTGAAGCTTTCTTT
CDR3aa: CASSPGVTEAFF

j_gene: TRBJ2-2
abundance: .
d_gene: TRBD1
v_gene: TRBV10-3
CDR3nt: TGTGCCATCAGTGACGGGACAGGGGTTACCGGGGAGCTGTTTTTT
CDR3aa: CAISDGTGVTGELFF

j_gene: TRBJ1-5
abundance: .
d_gene: TRBD1
v_gene: TRBV19
CDR3nt: TGTGCCAGTTCTGGGACAGGGGGCCCCCTAAGCAATCAGCCCCAGCATTTT
CDR3aa: CASSGTGGPLSNQPQHF

j_gene: TRBJ2-4
abundance: .
d_gene: TRBD1
v_gene: TRBV5-1
CDR3nt: TGCGCCAGCAGCTCCGGTCAGGGGGCCGACATTCAGTACTTC
CDR3aa: CASSSGQGADIQYF

j_gene: TRBJ1-1
abundance: .
d_gene: TRBD1
v_gene: TRBV28
CDR3nt: TGTGCCAGCAGTTCCTCCGCCGGGACAGGGAACACTGAAGCTTTCTTT
CDR3aa: CASSSSAGTGNTEAFF

j_gene: TRBJ2-2
abundance: many
d_gene: .
v_gene: TRBV7-3
CDR3nt: TGTGCCAGCAGCTCTCCGAACACCGGGGAGCTGTTTTTT
CDR3aa: CASSSPNTGELFF

j_gene: TRBJ1-6
abundance: medium-sized
d_gene: TRBD1
v_gene: TRBV6-2/TRBV6-3
CDR3nt: TGTGCCAGCAGTGCCTCAGGGGGGAACTATAATTCACCCCTCCACTTT
CDR3aa: CASSASGGNYNSPLHF

j_gene: TRBJ1-1
abundance: .
d_gene: .
v_gene: TRBV5-1
CDR3nt: TGCGCCAGCAGCTTGGCCACTTTGAACACTGAAGCTTTCTTT
CDR3aa: CASSLATLNTEAFF

j_gene: TRBJ2-1
abundance: .
d_gene: .
v_gene: TRBV19
CDR3nt: TGTGCCAGTAGGCCCGGGGGAGGTCGGAGGAATGAGCAGTTCTTC
CDR3aa: CASRPGGGRRNEQFF

j_gene: TRBJ1-1
abundance: .
d_gene: TRBD1
v_gene: TRBV14
CDR3nt: TGTGCCAGCAGATCAACAAGGACAGGGGTCTACACTGAAGCTTTCTTT
CDR3aa: CASRSTRTGVYTEAFF

j_gene: TRBJ1-4
abundance: .
d_gene: TRBD1
v_gene: TRBV2
CDR3nt: TGTGCCAGCAGCGCAACAGGGGGCTTTAATGAAAAACTGTTTTTT
CDR3aa: CASSATGGFNEKLFF

j_gene: TRBJ2-7
abundance: few
d_gene: TRBD2
v_gene: TRBV18
CDR3nt: TGTGCCAGCTCTCCGGGACTAGCGGCTTACGAGCAGTACTTC
CDR3aa: CASSPGLAAYEQYF

j_gene: TRBJ2-3
abundance: once
d_gene: .
v_gene: TRBV7-9
CDR3nt: TGTGCCAGCAGCTCGATGGGAGGAGATACGCAGTATTTT
CDR3aa: CASSSMGGDTQYF

j_gene: TRBJ2-3
abundance: .
d_gene: TRBD2
v_gene: TRBV7-3
CDR3nt: TGTGCCAGCAGCACCACTAGCGGGGGTCTAGATACGCAGTATTTT
CDR3aa: CASSTTSGGLDTQYF

j_gene: TRBJ2-2
abundance: .
d_gene: TRBD1
v_gene: TRBV19
CDR3nt: TGTGCCAGTCTGAGGCAGGGGGCGCCCGGGGAGCTGTTTTTT
CDR3aa: CASLRQGAPGELFF

j_gene: TRBJ1-5
abundance: .
d_gene: .
v_gene: TRBV2
CDR3nt: TGTGCCAGCAGTGATGGGGGCTGGGGATATAGCAATCAGCCCCAGCATTTT
CDR3aa: CASSDGGWGYSNQPQHF

j_gene: TRBJ2-5
abundance: .
d_gene: .
v_gene: TRBV3-1/TRBV3-2
CDR3nt: TGTGCCAGCAGCCACCCAACTAGCCAAGAGACCCAGTACTTC
CDR3aa: CASSHPTSQETQYF

j_gene: TRBJ1-4
abundance: .
d_gene: TRBD1
v_gene: TRBV30
CDR3nt: TGTGCCGGACAGGGAGAGGAAAAACTGTTTTTT
CDR3aa: CAGQGEEKLFF

j_gene: TRBJ2-7
abundance: few
d_gene: .
v_gene: TRBV7-9
CDR3nt: TGTGCCAGCAGCCCCACAGGGATTCGAAGCGAGCAGTACTTC
CDR3aa: CASSPTGIRSEQYF

j_gene: TRBJ2-7
abundance: .
d_gene: .
v_gene: TRBV5-1
CDR3nt: TGCGCCAGCAGCTTGACTTTGGGGGGTTTCGACGAGCAGTACTTC
CDR3aa: CASSLTLGGFDEQYF

j_gene: TRBJ1-4
abundance: .
d_gene: .
v_gene: TRBV6-5
CDR3nt: TGTGCCAGCAGTTCCAATCGGGAAAAACTGTTTTTT
CDR3aa: CASSSNREKLFF